The clone carrying this T cell receptor (beta chain) appeared a few times. The entry originates in a study of identical twins. Template switching introduced a universal primer site, and the cDNA bore unique molecular identifiers. TCRdb ran MiXCR on the 5' RACE reads and lists one entry per CDR3 protein. The repertoire holds 450,000 to 600,000 distinct CDR3 sequences, with 20% to 25% as singletons. V was clipped by 3 bases and J by 9 bases; unmatched bases: 17. The CDR3 is made up of 17 amino acids. These sequences were also reported in another study, on yellow fever vaccine responses in identical twins.

The sequenced material came from CD4+ T cells sorted from blood. This clonotype originated in a woman under 30 in good health. The gene calls are TRBV12-3 or TRBV12-4 and TRBJ2-1, with 7 positions matching TRBD2. CDR3 sequence: CASSFSTGGPDSGEQFF. As DNA, the CDR3 is TGTGCCAGCAGTTTCTCTACGGGAGGACCTGATAGCGGTGAGCAGTTCTTC.